A single sample is the source of the 17 T cell receptor beta chains below, sequenced in a study of radiotherapy plus CTLA-4 blockade in lung cancer. The assay was immunoSEQ multiplex PCR, and TCRdb's table has in-frame clones only and misses some. The sample contains 30,000 to 45,000 clones, around 79% of which appear only once. The sequences come from peripheral blood, collected from a patient treated with radiotherapy plus ipilimumab. These receptors were taken from a human donor with non-small cell lung cancer who had stable disease on radiotherapy plus ipilimumab.

This clone was picked up a small number of times. The J gene is TRBJ2-1, the V gene TRBV12-5; the D gene could be TRBD1 or TRBD2 (6 bases each). The CDR3 extends over 17 amino acids. Per germline, CDR1 LGHNT and CDR2 FRNRAP. Trimming pared 2 bases from V and 11 bases from J, leaving 25 bases between. The CDR3 coding sequence is TGTGCTAGTGGTTTGAGGGGGACTGGATTCTTGGGTCGGCAGCAGTTCTTC. Its protein is CASGLRGTGFLGRQQFF.

This clone was detected once. V is TRBV5-1 and J is TRBJ1-5, with TRBD1 as a possible D gene (6 bases). This CDR3 region has 15 residues. Germline CDR1 SGHRS, CDR2 YFSETQ. V lost 2 bases and J 3 bases, leaving 12 bases between the germline ends. This CDR3 is CASSLQGGDNQPQHF. CDR3 nucleotides: TGCGCCAGCAGCTTACAGGGAGGGGACAATCAGCCCCAGCATTTT.

V gene TRBV11-2 combines with J gene TRBJ1-5, with 9 nucleotides matching TRBD1. The J segment lost 2 bases and the V segment lost 5 bases, leaving 10 bases of the junction unmatched. The CDR3 totals 17 residues. The germline V gene has CDR1 SGHAT and CDR2 FQNNGV. The CDR3 reads CASSHGTGYSGNQPQHF. In nucleotides, the CDR3 is TGTGCCAGCAGCCACGGGACAGGGTATTCGGGCAATCAGCCCCAGCATTTT.

The chain couples TRBV28 to TRBJ2-6; D unclear. V was cut by 1 base and J by 4 bases, with 8 bases left in between. The germline V gene has CDR1 MDHEN and CDR2 SYDVKM. This CDR3 region has 15 residues. CDR3: CASSLSVLGANVLTF. In nucleotides, the CDR3 is TGTGCCAGCAGTTTATCTGTACTGGGGGCCAACGTCCTGACTTTC.

This chain connects TRBV6-4 to TRBJ1-1; the D is unclear. This CDR3 has 13 residues. The V end lost 6 bases, the J end lost 4 bases, and 12 bases lay between the germline ends. Germline V gene lookup returns CDR1 MRHNA and CDR2 SNTAGT. CDR3: CASRDTAGTEAFF. As DNA, the CDR3 is TGTGCCAGCAGAGACACTGCCGGCACTGAAGCTTTCTTT.

The chain couples TRBV5-6 to TRBJ2-5, with unresolved D. The length of the CDR3 is 11 residues. Trimming stripped 5 bases from V and 8 bases from J, with 10 bases between. Germline CDR1 and CDR2: SGHDT and YYEEEE. Written as DNA, the CDR3 is TGTGCCAGCAGATCCGAGGATACCCAGTACTTC. Amino acids: CASRSEDTQYF.

The rearrangement uses TRBV11-3 and TRBJ1-1; perhaps TRBD1 as D (5 bases). V lost 1 base to trimming and J lost 1 base, with 7 bases between them. Per germline, CDR1 SGHNT and CDR2 YENEEA. This CDR3 has 14 amino acids. The CDR3 sequence is CASSLAGPNTEAFF. CDR3 bases: TGTGCCAGCAGCTTAGCGGGACCGAACACTGAAGCTTTCTTT.

Only a few counts were recorded for this clone. The V call is TRBV2, the J call TRBJ2-1, with 10 nucleotides matching TRBD2. V was clipped by 5 bases and J by 2 bases; unmatched bases: 6. CDR3 size: 16 residues. Per the germline V gene, CDR1 is SNHLY and CDR2 is FYNNEI. This CDR3 is CASSTGLAVTYNEQFF. The CDR3 DNA reads TGTGCCAGCAGTACCGGACTAGCGGTCACCTACAATGAGCAGTTCTTC.

The chain is built from TRBV6-5 and TRBJ1-3; D is possibly TRBD1 (6 bases). The ends were cut back, 6 bases at V and 4 bases at J, with 10 bases in the middle. Germline loops: CDR1 MNHEY, CDR2 SVGAGI. The CDR3 loop spans 13 amino acids. CDR3 sequence: CASRTGTGNTIYF. For the CDR3, the DNA is TGTGCCAGCAGGACCGGGACAGGAAACACCATATATTTT.

Here the CDR3 reads CASSLAGRGRNYEQYF. The CDR3 DNA reads TGCGCCAGCAGCTTGGCCGGTAGGGGGCGCAACTACGAGCAGTACTTC. The chain uses TRBV5-1 and TRBJ2-7, with 7 bases lining up with TRBD1. CDR1 SGHRS and CDR2 YFSETQ come from the germline V gene. This CDR3 comprises 16 residues. V shed 0 bases, J shed 3 bases, and the junction held 9 bases outside the gene matches.

The chain combines TRBV5-4 with TRBJ1-4, with 8 nucleotides matching TRBD1. The CDR3 is 15 residues long. Per the germline V gene, CDR1 is SGHNT and CDR2 is YYREEE (reference sequence). Losses at the gene ends were 0 bases for V and 11 bases for J; bases not matched to a gene: 9. CDR3 DNA: TGTGCCAGCAGCTTGGATGGACAGGGATCGAGGAAACTGTTTTTT. This encodes CASSLDGQGSRKLFF.

The CDR3 loop reads CASSPKDRAGITEAFF. CDR3 nucleotides: TGTGCCAGCTCACCGAAAGACAGGGCGGGAATCACTGAAGCTTTCTTT. The chain is built from TRBV18 and TRBJ1-1; 7 bases match TRBD1. This CDR3 has 16 residues. V shed 3 bases and J 4 bases; nucleotides not matched to a gene: 11. Germline loops: CDR1 KGHSH, CDR2 LQKENI. Drawing the rest from reference TRBV18 and TRBJ1-1, the complete variable domain is NAGVMQNPRHLVRRRGQEARLRCSPMKGHSHVYWYRQLPEEGLKFMVYLQKENIIDESGMPKERFSAEFPKEGPSILRIQQVVRGDSAAYFCASSPKDRAGITEAFFGQGTRLTVV.

A word on this clone: One junction end disagrees with the germline gene, perhaps due to a read error. This chain joins TRBV19 and TRBJ1-5; no firm D call. The CDR3 contains 12 residues. Germline assignment: CDR1 LNHDA and CDR2 SQIVND (reference sequence). Written as DNA, the CDR3 is TGTGCCAGTAGTATAGGTGTTGGGCCCCAACATTTT. Translated, it gives CASSIGVGPQHF.

This chain connects TRBV10-1 to TRBJ2-3, with D possibly matching TRBD1 (6 bases). CDR1 and CDR2 from the germline V gene are WNHNN and SYGVQD (reference sequence). The CDR3 consists of 14 residues. V was trimmed by 6 bases and J by 2 bases, leaving 12 bases between them. The CDR3 protein is CASSSRTATDTQYF. Here the CDR3 DNA reads TGCGCCAGCAGCTCTAGGACAGCCACAGATACGCAGTATTTT.

The chain couples TRBV5-1 to TRBJ1-3, with TRBD1 as a possible D gene (5 bases). Looked up from germline, CDR1 is SGHRS and CDR2 is YFSETQ. The CDR3 loop spans 15 amino acids. V was shortened by 1 base and J by 1 base, with 9 bases between the two germline ends. This CDR3 reads CASSLQGISGNTIYF. In DNA form, the CDR3 reads TGCGCCAGCAGCTTGCAGGGTATATCTGGAAACACCATATATTTT.

This chain links TRBV29-1 with TRBJ2-4; tentative D call: TRBD2 (5 bases). The CDR3 spans 12 residues. Per germline, CDR1 SQVTM and CDR2 ANQGSEA. Trimming pared 6 bases from V and 7 bases from J, leaving 13 bases between. Here the CDR3 reads CSVEGSGNIQYF. In DNA form, the CDR3 reads TGCAGCGTCGAGGGTTCTGGTAACATTCAGTACTTC.

The J gene is TRBJ1-6, the V gene TRBV29-1, with D perhaps TRBD1 (6 bases). This CDR3 is 12 amino acids long. Trimming left V 7 bases short and J 8 bases short, with 12 bases between. Germline CDR1 and CDR2: SQVTM and ANQGSEA. Here the CDR3 reads CSAGDIDSPLHF. The CDR3 nucleotides are TGCAGCGCAGGGGACATAGATTCACCCCTCCACTTT.